A single sample gave rise to the 24 T cell receptor beta chains below, sequenced in a study of shared clonotypes between healthy human individuals. Data came from immunoSEQ multiplex PCR; TCRdb stores just in-frame clones and leaves some out. This sample yields 740,000 or so clones, of which about 80% are seen a single time; about 1.8% belongs to the top ten. Sequences were obtained from memory CD4+ T cells sorted from blood. Subset: CD45RA-negative fraction. The receptors were gathered from a woman in her 30s in good health.

J is TRBJ1-2 and V is TRBV29-1, with TRBD1 as a possible D gene (5 bases). The CDR3 totals 14 residues. Trimming left V 6 bases short and J 0 bases short, with 14 bases between. Per the germline V gene, CDR1 is SQVTM and CDR2 is ANQGSEA. The CDR3 spells CSVERGLTNYGYTF. The CDR3 DNA reads as TGCAGCGTCGAGAGGGGACTTACTAACTATGGCTACACCTTC. Full variable domain (missing parts from reference TRBV29-1 and TRBJ1-2): SAVISQKPSRDICQRGTSLTIQCQVDSQVTMMFWYRQQPGQSLTLIATANQGSEATYESGFVIDKFPISRPNLTFSTLTVSNMSPEDSSIYLCSVERGLTNYGYTFGSGTRLTVV.

Turning to this clone: The sample carries other DNA sequences with the same CDR3. The genes are TRBV28 and TRBJ2-7; D is unresolved. CDR3 length: 11 amino acids. V lost 5 bases and J 3 bases, leaving 5 bases between the germline ends. CDR1 and CDR2 (germline): MDHEN, SYDVKM. The CDR3 sequence: CASSTNYEQYF. In nucleotides, the CDR3 is TGTGCCAGCAGTACAAACTACGAGCAGTACTTC.

The chain links TRBV28 to TRBJ2-1; D uncertain. The CDR3 spans 15 residues. The germline V gene has CDR1 MDHEN and CDR2 SYDVKM. Trimming pared 3 bases from V and 13 bases from J, leaving 22 bases between. The CDR3, as DNA: TGTGCCAGCAGTTTCCCAACCTCTAGGAGCTCTCATCAGTTCTTC. Its protein is CASSFPTSRSSHQFF.

This clone has a handful of counts. Here the CDR3 DNA reads TGTGCCAGCAGTTTACGGGACAGGATTTCACCCCTCCACTTT. The encoded protein is CASSLRDRISPLHF. The rearrangement links TRBV28 to TRBJ1-6, with 8 nucleotides matching TRBD1. V was pared by 2 bases and J by 9 bases, with 3 bases of the junction left unmatched. CDR3 size: 14 residues. CDR1 MDHEN and CDR2 SYDVKM come from the germline V gene.

The chain combines TRBV30 with TRBJ1-3; D is ambiguous. Deletions cut 2 bases from V and 4 bases from J, with 12 bases between. CDR3 length: 14 amino acids. Germline CDR1 and CDR2: GTSNPN and SVGIG (reference sequence). The CDR3 region has the DNA TGTGCCTGGAGTTCCGGGAGTCCCGGAAACACCATATATTTT. It translates to CAWSSGSPGNTIYF.

This clone was detected a few times. This chain connects TRBV5-1 to TRBJ2-1; D gene uncertain. Trimming took off 0 bases at V and 6 bases at J, with 4 bases between the two ends. Germline V CDR1 and CDR2: SGHRS, YFSETQ. There are 12 residues in the CDR3. Written as DNA, the CDR3 is TGCGCCAGCAGCTTGGCTTCCAATGAGCAGTTCTTC. The encoded protein is CASSLASNEQFF.

The rearrangement uses TRBV28 and TRBJ1-1; D not resolved. This CDR3 contains 13 residues. The germline V gene encodes CDR1 MDHEN and CDR2 SYDVKM. V shed 6 bases and J shed 11 bases, with 19 bases lying between them. DNA for the CDR3: TGTGCCAGCAGGCTCGCGGGTTCCTACGGGGCTTTCTTT. Translating it yields CASRLAGSYGAFF.

The chain has TRBV6-6 and TRBJ2-2; the D is unclear. CDR3 length: 12 amino acids. From germline, CDR1 is MNHNY and CDR2 SVGAGI (reference sequence). The V and J ends lost 6 bases and 2 bases respectively, with 4 bases between them. The CDR3 DNA follows: TGTGCCAGCAGGGGAAACACCGGGGAGCTGTTTTTT. Amino acid sequence: CASRGNTGELFF.

The gene calls are TRBV5-4 and TRBJ2-7; 10 positions match TRBD1. The CDR3 consists of 16 residues. The junction had 10 bases not matched to a gene; V was cut back by 2 bases and J by 5 bases. Germline V gene sequence: CDR1 SGHNT, CDR2 YYREEE (reference sequence). Here the CDR3 DNA reads TGTGCCAGCAGCTTCGACAGGGGGCTCTTGTATCACGAGCAGTACTTC. The encoded protein is CASSFDRGLLYHEQYF. The full variable domain, completed using reference TRBV5-4 and TRBJ2-7, is ETGVTQSPTHLIKTRGQQVTLRCSSQSGHNTVSWYQQALGQGPQFIFQYYREEENGRGNFPPRFSGLQFPNYSSELNVNALELDDSALYLCASSFDRGLLYHEQYFGPGTRLTVT.

The chain recombines TRBV6-1 with TRBJ1-5; 7 nucleotides agree with TRBD1. CDR3 length: 14 amino acids. Germline V gives CDR1 MNHNS, CDR2 SASEGT. Germline trimming cut 4 bases from V and 3 bases from J; bases unmatched to any gene: 3. DNA for the CDR3: TGTGCCAGCAGTGGCGGGACAGTCAATCAGCCCCAGCATTTT. As protein: CASSGGTVNQPQHF.

The CDR3 is CASRRGQETNYGYTF. CDR3 sequence (DNA): TGCGCCAGCAGGAGGGGACAGGAAACTAACTATGGCTACACCTTC. The chain carries TRBV5-1 and TRBJ1-2; 8 bases line up with TRBD1. There are 15 residues in the CDR3. J was trimmed by 0 bases and V by 5 bases; bases with no gene match: 6. Germline assignment: CDR1 SGHRS and CDR2 YFSETQ.

The chain carries TRBV27 and TRBJ1-1, with D uncertain. With 7 bases removed from V and 3 bases from J, the gap between germline ends came to 6 bases. In germline, CDR1 is MNHEY, CDR2 SMNVEV (reference sequence). The CDR3 contains 11 residues. CDR3: CASMRDTEAFF. The CDR3 coding sequence is TGTGCCAGCATGAGAGACACTGAAGCTTTCTTT.

This chain joins TRBV29-1 and TRBJ1-1; D is unclear. The CDR3 has 13 amino acids. V lost 7 bases and J 1 base, leaving 13 bases between the germline ends. CDR1 is SQVTM, CDR2 ANQGSEA, per germline. The CDR3 nucleotides read TGCAGCGCCGAGGGTACAGCGAACACTGAAGCTTTCTTT. Translating it yields CSAEGTANTEAFF.

The genes are TRBV7-9 and TRBJ2-7; tentatively, D is TRBD1 or TRBD2 (5 bases each). Germline loops: CDR1 SEHNR, CDR2 FQNEAQ (reference sequence). V was shortened by 2 bases and J by 4 bases, with 15 bases between the two germline ends. The length of the CDR3 is 15 residues. In nucleotides, the CDR3 is TGTGCCAGCAGCTTACTGGGGGAAGGGTGGTACGAGCAGTACTTC. Residues: CASSLLGEGWYEQYF.

The chain recombines TRBV5-1 with TRBJ2-7; TRBD2 might be the D (7 bases). Germline assignment: CDR1 SGHRS and CDR2 YFSETQ. This CDR3 comprises 15 residues. V was trimmed by 0 bases and J by 3 bases, leaving 13 bases between them. This CDR3 reads CASSLAGGSVYEQYF. Here the CDR3 DNA reads TGCGCCAGCAGCTTGGCGGGGGGCTCTGTCTACGAGCAGTACTTC.

This clone was counted only a few times. The chain recombines TRBV27 with TRBJ1-5; D possibly corresponds to TRBD1 (6 bases). This CDR3 region has 13 residues. Germline CDR1 is MNHEY and CDR2 is SMNVEV (reference sequence). V lost 7 bases and J 4 bases, leaving 11 bases between the germline ends. The CDR3 DNA follows: TGTGCCAGCACCACCGGACAGAATCAGCCCCAGCATTTT. Translation gives CASTTGQNQPQHF.

The DNA for the CDR3 is TGTGCCAGCAGTTACGCCGGGACAAAGAGCACTGAAGCTTTCTTT. Its protein is CASSYAGTKSTEAFF. This rearrangement joins TRBV6-5 to TRBJ1-1, with D possibly being TRBD1 (6 bases). Germline V CDR1 and CDR2: MNHEY, SVGAGI. V lost 2 bases, J lost 4 bases, and 14 bases lay in between. The CDR3 extends over 15 amino acids.

This clone was seen a few times. The J gene is TRBJ1-4, the V gene TRBV5-1; D ambiguous. Germline V gives CDR1 SGHRS, CDR2 YFSETQ. CDR3 length: 13 residues. V gave up 3 bases and J gave up 8 bases, with 11 bases separating them. CDR3 sequence (DNA): TGCGCCAGCAGCTCCTCCTACGACGAAAAACTGTTTTTT. As protein: CASSSSYDEKLFF.

The chain uses TRBV18 and TRBJ2-2; D ambiguous. Trimming removed 2 bases at V and 3 bases at J, with 13 bases between. In germline, CDR1 is KGHSH, CDR2 LQKENI. The CDR3 runs to 16 residues. This CDR3 reads CASSPISSVDTGELFF. CDR3 coding DNA: TGTGCCAGCTCACCAATAAGCAGCGTTGACACCGGGGAGCTGTTTTTT.

The J gene is TRBJ2-1, the V gene TRBV6-6; TRBD2 agrees at 8 bases. The germline V gene has CDR1 MNHNY and CDR2 SVGAGI (reference sequence). Losses at the gene ends were 4 bases for V and 5 bases for J; bases not matched to a gene: 10. The CDR3 has 16 amino acids. Here the CDR3 reads CASSSNPGRVNNEQFF. In DNA, the CDR3 is TGTGCCAGCAGTTCCAATCCCGGGAGGGTAAACAATGAGCAGTTCTTC.

This clone was seen only a few times. CDR3: CASSLPTSSRYEQYF. CDR3 nucleotides: TGTGCCAGCAGTCTCCCCACTAGCTCCCGCTACGAGCAGTACTTC. V usage is TRBV28 and J usage is TRBJ2-7; TRBD2 might be the D (6 bases). In germline, CDR1 is MDHEN, CDR2 SYDVKM. V gave up 5 bases and J gave up 3 bases, with 17 bases separating them. CDR3 length: 15 residues.

The V call is TRBV28, the J call TRBJ2-2; 8 bases map to TRBD2. CDR3 length: 15 residues. Germline values: CDR1 MDHEN, CDR2 SYDVKM. The V gene end was trimmed by 4 bases and the J gene end by 3 bases; junction bases not matched to a gene: 4. DNA for the CDR3: TGTGCCAGCAGTTCGGGGGGGGCGGACACCGGGGAGCTGTTTTTT. It translates to CASSSGGADTGELFF. Full variable domain (missing parts from reference TRBV28 and TRBJ2-2): DVKVTQSSRYLVKRTGEKVFLECVQDMDHENMFWYRQDPGLGLRLIYFSYDVKMKEKGDIPEGYSVSREKKERFSLILESASTNQTSMYLCASSSGGADTGELFFGEGSRLTVL.

The V and J genes are TRBV2 and TRBJ2-3; 7 bases line up with TRBD2. Germline V gene lookup returns CDR1 SNHLY and CDR2 FYNNEI. The V and J ends lost 4 bases and 3 bases, in that order; junction bases with no gene match: 7. CDR3 length: 15 residues. The CDR3 sequence: CASSGGGPLTDTQYF. CDR3 DNA: TGTGCCAGCAGTGGGGGGGGACCCCTGACAGATACGCAGTATTTT. The full variable domain, in which reference TRBV2 and TRBJ2-3 provide the parts outside the CDR3, is EPEVTQTPSHQVTQMGQEVILRCVPISNHLYFYWYRQILGQKVEFLVSFYNNEISEKSEIFDDQFSVERPDGSNFTLKIRSTKLEDSAMYFCASSGGGPLTDTQYFGPGTRLTVL.

The chain combines TRBV5-1 with TRBJ1-2; possible D gene TRBD1, 5 bases. The V gene lost 3 bases and the J gene lost 8 bases, with 14 bases spanning the gap. The CDR3 extends over 13 amino acids. Germline V gene data show CDR1 as SGHRS and CDR2 as YFSETQ. CDR3 sequence reads: CASSSTREGGYTF. The CDR3 DNA reads TGCGCCAGCAGCTCAACCAGGGAAGGGGGCTACACCTTC.